A single sample gave rise to the 29 T cell receptor beta chains below, sequenced in a study of T-cell memory formation after mild COVID-19 (dated by TCRdb to the early 2020s). The protocol used for the library was 5' RACE. Sequencing relied on an Illumina NovaSeq 6000. In TCRdb, the public reads were trimmed at Q25 with fastp and aligned with MiXCR, with productive beta chains retained. Every entry covers one CDR3 protein and lists the most common genes and DNA from its rows. For this sample there are some 440,000 distinct CDR3 sequences; around a quarter appear just once. The top ten clones comprise about 12% of the sample. Input material: PBMCs or a T cell subset sorted from them (not recorded which). The source of these receptors is an adult woman who had mild COVID-19 (a few samples of this study predate the infection). The sample titles of this study are shuffled in the database, so cell type and time point are left out; the donor was told from shared clones.

This clonotype turned up a few times. The chain recombines TRBV12-3 or TRBV12-4 with TRBJ2-4, with D perhaps matching TRBD1 (6 bases). The V and J ends lost 6 bases and 8 bases respectively, with 11 bases between them. The length of the CDR3 is 12 residues. The CDR3 region is CASREQGYIQYF. CDR3 nucleotide sequence: TGTGCCAGCAGGGAACAGGGTTACATTCAGTACTTC.

V usage is TRBV7-3 and J usage is TRBJ2-1; 13 bases fit TRBD2. The CDR3 loop spans 16 amino acids. Germline V gene data show CDR1 as SGHTA and CDR2 as FQGTGA. Germline trimming cut 4 bases from V and 5 bases from J; bases unmatched to any gene: 5. The CDR3: CASSYRLAGGNNEQFF. In nucleotides, the CDR3 is TGTGCCAGCAGCTACAGACTAGCGGGGGGAAACAATGAGCAGTTCTTC. Looking up the rest from reference TRBV7-3 and TRBJ2-1 gives the full variable domain: GAGVSQTPSNKVTEKGKYVELRCDPISGHTALYWYRQSLGQGPEFLIYFQGTGAADDSGLPNDRFFAVRPEGSVSTLKIQRTERGDSAVYLCASSYRLAGGNNEQFFGPGTRLTVL.

V usage is TRBV6-5 and J usage is TRBJ2-3; D is uncertain. Trimming left V 8 bases short and J 6 bases short, with 12 bases between. The CDR3 spans 12 residues. Per the germline V gene, CDR1 is MNHEY and CDR2 is SVGAGI. For the CDR3, the DNA is TGTGCCAGCTGGACCGTGGGGGATACGCAGTATTTT. Protein sequence: CASWTVGDTQYF.

The rearrangement links TRBV5-1 to TRBJ1-2, with TRBD1 matching 9 bases. Germline CDR1 is SGHRS and CDR2 is YFSETQ. Trimming removed 4 bases from V and 6 bases from J; junction bases left unmatched: 10. The CDR3 has 15 amino acids. The CDR3 DNA follows: TGCGCCAGCAGCGCCCGGGACAGGGACCCCCATGGCTACACCTTC. Encoded protein: CASSARDRDPHGYTF.

CDR3 amino acids: CASSLEGGYQPQHF. DNA of the CDR3: TGCGCCAGCAGCTTGGAGGGGGGTTATCAGCCCCAGCATTTT. This chain joins TRBV5-1 and TRBJ1-5; possible D gene TRBD1, 6 bases. V lost 0 bases and J 5 bases, leaving 9 bases between the germline ends. This CDR3 is built from 14 residues. Looked up from germline, CDR1 is SGHRS and CDR2 is YFSETQ. Full variable domain (rest looked up from reference TRBV5-1 and TRBJ1-5): KAGVTQTPRYLIKTRGQQVTLSCSPISGHRSVSWYQQTPGQGLQFLFEYFSETQRNKGNFPGRFSGRQFSNSRSEMNVSTLELGDSALYLCASSLEGGYQPQHFGDGTRLSIL.

The chain uses TRBV19 and TRBJ2-1; 7 bases are a match to TRBD2. With V trimmed by 4 bases and J by 6 bases, 9 bases remained unmatched. The CDR3 spans 15 residues. Germline CDR1 and CDR2: LNHDA and SQIVND (reference sequence). The CDR3 sequence: CASSSYGRIVNEQFF. CDR3 DNA: TGTGCCAGTAGTAGTTACGGGAGGATAGTCAATGAGCAGTTCTTC.

The chain has TRBV7-9 and TRBJ2-1; a weak D match, TRBD2 (6 bases). V lost 4 bases and J 7 bases, leaving 20 bases between the germline ends. The germline V gene encodes CDR1 SEHNR and CDR2 FQNEAQ (reference sequence). The CDR3 covers 16 residues. The CDR3 spells CASSSYFSSGGNEQFF. The CDR3 nucleotides read TGTGCCAGCAGCTCCTACTTCAGTAGCGGCGGAAATGAGCAGTTCTTC.

This clonotype was seen ten or more times. This rearrangement joins TRBV15 to TRBJ2-7; 7 nucleotides match TRBD1. The J segment lost 9 bases and the V segment lost 0 bases, leaving 8 bases of the junction unmatched. This CDR3 contains 14 residues. Germline V gene data show CDR1 as LNHNV and CDR2 as YYDKDF (reference sequence). Written as DNA, the CDR3 is TGTGCCACCAGCAGAGATCGGGAACGGACAGGGCAGTACTTC. Translating gives CATSRDRERTGQYF. The entire variable domain, with the rest obtained from reference TRBV15 and TRBJ2-7, is as follows: DAMVIQNPRYQVTQFGKPVTLSCSQTLNHNVMYWYQQKSSQAPKLLFHYYDKDFNNEADTPDNFQSRRPNTSFCFLDIRSPGLGDTAMYLCATSRDRERTGQYFGPGTRLTVT.

The gene calls are TRBV6-5 and TRBJ1-2; 7 bases are a match to TRBD1. The CDR3 has 12 residues. CDR1 is MNHEY, CDR2 SVGAGI, per germline. Trimming took 1 base from V and 10 from J; bases not matched to a gene: 3. This CDR3 is CASSYFQGDYTF. In DNA form, the CDR3 reads TGTGCCAGCAGTTACTTCCAGGGGGACTACACCTTC.

The chain links TRBV11-3 to TRBJ2-2; either TRBD1 or TRBD2 may supply D (6 bases each). V was shortened by 5 bases and J by 6 bases, with 13 bases between the two germline ends. This CDR3 region has 14 residues. Germline V lookup: CDR1 SGHNT, CDR2 YENEEA. CDR3 residues: CASSPARGPGELFF. CDR3 bases: TGTGCCAGCAGCCCTGCCCGGGGGCCCGGGGAGCTGTTTTTT.

The chain recombines TRBV5-1 with TRBJ2-7; no clear D gene. The V gene's germline CDR1 is SGHRS and CDR2 YFSETQ. The CDR3 totals 13 residues. The V end was cut by 3 bases, the J end by 3 bases, with 10 bases between. For the CDR3, the DNA is TGCGCCAGCAGCTCCGGCAGCATCTACGAGCAGTACTTC. It translates to CASSSGSIYEQYF.

This clonotype was counted only a few times. As DNA, the CDR3 is TGTGCCAGCAGCGTAAAGCCGACAGGGGAGGACTACGAGCAGTACTTC. This gives the protein CASSVKPTGEDYEQYF. This chain links TRBV9 with TRBJ2-7; TRBD1 matches 8 bases. Germline V gene sequence: CDR1 SGDLS, CDR2 YYNGEE. The CDR3 has 16 residues. V gave up 1 base and J gave up 3 bases; unmatched junction bases: 9.

The chain employs TRBV9 and TRBJ2-7; 10 bases match TRBD2. Germline V gene data show CDR1 as SGDLS and CDR2 as YYNGEE. The CDR3 is made up of 16 amino acids. Unmatched junction bases numbered 10, after V lost 0 bases and J lost 7 bases. The CDR3, as DNA: TGTGCCAGCAGCGTAGCAAGCGGGAGGGCCTTAGGTGAGCAGTACTTC. Translated, it gives CASSVASGRALGEQYF.

This clonotype was observed a handful of times. The genes are TRBV12-3 or TRBV12-4 and TRBJ2-3, with 8 bases matching TRBD2. The trim removed 2 bases at V and 1 base at J, leaving 2 bases unmatched. CDR3 length equals 15 residues. The CDR3 protein is CASSLKAGGTDTQYF. The CDR3 DNA reads as TGTGCCAGCAGTTTAAAAGCGGGGGGCACAGATACGCAGTATTTT.

This clonotype was seen only a few times. The rearrangement uses TRBV12-3 or TRBV12-4 and TRBJ1-1; D gene ambiguous. The CDR3 loop spans 13 amino acids. The V end was cut by 7 bases, the J end by 3 bases, with 12 bases between. The CDR3 DNA reads as TGTGCCAGCACCCCGGCCCTTTACACTGAAGCTTTCTTT. It encodes CASTPALYTEAFF.

This clonotype was recorded many times. This chain links TRBV7-2 with TRBJ2-7; D possibly corresponds to TRBD2 (6 bases). From germline, CDR1 is SGHTA and CDR2 FQGNSA. The CDR3 contains 15 residues. Trimming took 3 bases from V and 5 from J, leaving 17 bases between them. In nucleotides, the CDR3 is TGTGCCAGCAGCTTGGGTGTACTAGCTGGGGACGAGCAGTACTTC. Translation gives CASSLGVLAGDEQYF. Full variable domain (rest looked up from reference TRBV7-2 and TRBJ2-7): GAGVSQSPSNKVTEKGKDVELRCDPISGHTALYWYRQSLGQGLEFLIYFQGNSAPDKSGLPSDRFSAERTGGSVSTLTIQRTQQEDSAVYLCASSLGVLAGDEQYFGPGTRLTVT.

This clonotype was counted only a few times. CDR3 residues: CATHLGLAGKKEQYF. Here the CDR3 DNA reads TGTGCCACCCATCTGGGACTAGCGGGAAAAAAGGAGCAGTACTTC. The genes are TRBV7-2 and TRBJ2-7; 13 bases are shared with TRBD2. Germline values: CDR1 SGHTA, CDR2 FQGNSA. The V gene end was trimmed by 10 bases and the J gene end by 7 bases; junction bases not matched to a gene: 13. The length of the CDR3 is 15 residues.

J is TRBJ2-5 and V is TRBV19; 12 bases fit TRBD2. The CDR3 length is 18 residues. J lost 0 bases, V lost 7 bases, and 12 bases had no gene match. Germline V lookup: CDR1 LNHDA, CDR2 SQIVND (reference sequence). CDR3 nucleotide sequence: TGTGCCAGTACGGGTCTAGCGGGGGGGCCCTCCAACCAAGAGACCCAGTACTTC. Translation gives CASTGLAGGPSNQETQYF.

The chain carries TRBV4-2 and TRBJ2-3, with 9 bases matching TRBD2. V gave up 4 bases and J gave up 1 base; unmatched junction bases: 6. The CDR3 has 16 residues. In germline, CDR1 is LGHNA, CDR2 YNFKEQ. CDR3: CASSPVERGGTDTQYF. In DNA, the CDR3 is TGTGCCAGCAGCCCCGTTGAGCGGGGGGGCACAGATACGCAGTATTTT.

This clonotype was observed a few times. CDR3 amino acids: CASSRGQHSYEQYF. Written as DNA, the CDR3 is TGTGCCAGCTCAAGGGGACAGCACTCCTACGAGCAGTACTTC. This chain links TRBV18 with TRBJ2-7, with 7 nucleotides matching TRBD1. There are 14 residues in the CDR3. Trimming took 5 bases from V and 0 from J; bases not matched to a gene: 4. CDR1 and CDR2 from the germline V gene are KGHSH and LQKENI.

The J gene is TRBJ2-7, the V gene TRBV24-1, with 11 bases lining up with TRBD1. Trimming cost V 1 base and J 3 bases; bases outside gene matches: 4. The germline V gene has CDR1 KGHDR and CDR2 SFDVKD. The CDR3 contains 16 residues. The CDR3 bases are TGTGCCACCAGTGATTTCCCGGGACAGGGGGTCTACGAGCAGTACTTC. Protein product: CATSDFPGQGVYEQYF.

The rearrangement joins TRBV7-8 to TRBJ1-1, with D possibly TRBD1 on 5 matching bases. This CDR3 spans 14 amino acids. Looked up from germline, CDR1 is SGHVS and CDR2 is FQNEAQ. V lost 2 bases to trimming and J lost 2 bases, with 9 bases between them. CDR3 protein: CASSLMTANTEAFF. The CDR3 nucleotides are TGTGCCAGCAGCTTAATGACAGCAAACACTGAAGCTTTCTTT.

In this sample, this clonotype turned up a few times. The CDR3 DNA is TGTGCCAGCAGCGCTGGTGTCTCAGCGGGCGGGGAGCTGTTTTTT. This translates into CASSAGVSAGGELFF. The chain employs TRBV2 and TRBJ2-2, with TRBD2 as a possible D gene (6 bases). V was cut by 6 bases and J by 7 bases, with 18 bases left in between. The CDR3 length is 15 residues. In germline, CDR1 is SNHLY, CDR2 FYNNEI.

Remarks on this clonotype: One junction end does not reproduce the germline sequence, and a read error may be involved. The rearrangement joins TRBV7-9 to TRBJ2-1; TRBD2 aligns across 13 bases. CDR1 and CDR2 from the germline V gene are SEHNR and FQNEAQ (reference sequence). The CDR3 sequence is 21 residues long. In DNA, the CDR3 is TGTGCCAGCAACTTAGGATCTGGGCGGACTAGCGGGAGAGGGGAAGGCAATGAGCAGTTCTTC. Translation: CASNLGSGRTSGRGEGNEQFF.

The chain joins TRBV3-1 to TRBJ1-1; possible D gene TRBD1, 5 bases. Per the germline V gene, CDR1 is LGHDT and CDR2 is YNNKEL (reference sequence). This CDR3 is built from 16 residues. V lost 1 base to trimming and J lost 4 bases, with 16 bases between them. The CDR3 here is CASSQGATGGGTEAFF. CDR3 nucleotide sequence: TGTGCCAGCAGCCAAGGTGCAACGGGCGGGGGCACTGAAGCTTTCTTT.

Only a few counts were recorded for this clonotype. The chain joins TRBV20-1 to TRBJ2-3; TRBD1 is a possible D gene (5 bases). CDR1 and CDR2 (germline): DFQATT, SNEGSKA (reference sequence). The V and J ends lost 5 bases and 4 bases respectively, with 19 bases between them. The CDR3 totals 15 residues. The CDR3, as DNA: TGCAGTGCTGGCCCCTGGGGCATTCGGTCAGATACGCAGTATTTT. It codes for CSAGPWGIRSDTQYF.

This clonotype has more than one count but fewer than ten. CDR3 nucleotides: TGTGCCACCAGTGATCCGGTGGGGCGCGGCTACACCTTC. Its protein is CATSDPVGRGYTF. J is TRBJ1-2 and V is TRBV24-1; D is perhaps TRBD1 (5 bases). CDR3 size: 13 residues. Trimming left V 3 bases short and J 8 bases short, with 12 bases between. Per the germline V gene, CDR1 is KGHDR and CDR2 is SFDVKD.

The rearrangement links TRBV9 to TRBJ2-1; 7 nucleotides line up with TRBD2. Losses at the gene ends were 0 bases for V and 5 bases for J; bases not matched to a gene: 5. Looked up from germline, CDR1 is SGDLS and CDR2 is YYNGEE. The CDR3 loop spans 15 amino acids. The CDR3 nucleotides are TGTGCCAGCAGCGTAGACCAGCGGGACGACAATGAGCAGTTCTTC. Translating it yields CASSVDQRDDNEQFF.

This clonotype was observed a few times. The chain employs TRBV27 and TRBJ1-6; the D is unclear. The CDR3 spans 13 residues. Per the germline V gene, CDR1 is MNHEY and CDR2 is SMNVEV (reference sequence). The ends were cut back, 0 bases at V and 7 bases at J, with 4 bases in the middle. The CDR3 spells CASSLSINSPLHF. The CDR3 coding sequence is TGTGCCAGCAGTTTATCGATCAATTCACCCCTCCACTTT.